One sample yielded the 10 T cell receptor beta chains listed below, sequenced in a study of blood T cell repertoires in COVID-19. Produced via immunoSEQ multiplex PCR; TCRdb's table is partial and in-frame only. The sample contains some 150,000 clones, about four fifths of which appear only once. Sequenced material: PBMCs or T cells enriched from blood (not recorded which). Receptor source: a woman aged 50 to 65 who had been exposed to COVID-19.

The CDR3 nucleotides are TGTGCCAGCAGTTACACCTTGGGGGGTTCCAATGAAAAACTGTTTTTT. It specifies CASSYTLGGSNEKLFF. V usage is TRBV6-5 and J usage is TRBJ1-4; D perhaps matches TRBD1 (5 bases). V was pared by 2 bases and J by 5 bases, with 15 bases between. The CDR3 totals 16 residues. The germline gives CDR1 MNHEY, CDR2 SVGAGI.

V gene TRBV4-2 combines with J gene TRBJ2-3; 10 bases agree with TRBD2. With V trimmed by 2 bases and J by 2 bases, 7 bases remained unmatched. The CDR3 runs 17 residues. CDR1 and CDR2 (germline): LGHNA, YNFKEQ. The DNA of the CDR3 is TGTGCCAGCAGCCAATCTAGCGGGGGCCCATCCACAGATACGCAGTATTTT. This encodes CASSQSSGGPSTDTQYF.

V usage is TRBV14 and J usage is TRBJ2-2; D gene unclear. CDR1 and CDR2 (germline): SGHDN, FVKESK. The V end was cut by 6 bases, the J end by 4 bases, with 9 bases between. The CDR3 runs to 13 residues. CDR3 sequence (DNA): TGTGCCAGCAGACCCGAGGTCACCGGGGAGCTGTTTTTT. It encodes CASRPEVTGELFF.

This chain uses TRBV12-3 or TRBV12-4 with TRBJ2-3; 7 nucleotides line up with TRBD2. The junction had 3 bases not matched to a gene; V was cut back by 6 bases and J by 3 bases. The CDR3 is 13 residues long. This chain's CDR3 is CASRTSSTDTQYF. In DNA, the CDR3 is TGTGCCAGCAGGACTAGCTCGACAGATACGCAGTATTTT.

The count of this clone is one. The V call is TRBV4-1, the J call TRBJ1-4, with a tentative D call TRBD1 (5 bases). Germline CDR1 and CDR2: MGHRA and YSYEKL. V lost 1 base to trimming and J lost 6 bases, with 15 bases between them. The CDR3 length is 16 residues. Written as DNA, the CDR3 is TGCGCCAGCAGCCAAGCTCCAGGCAGGGCCCATGAAAAACTGTTTTTT. It yields the protein CASSQAPGRAHEKLFF.

The CDR3 loop reads CASSEALLGTGVTEAFF. The CDR3 region has the DNA TGTGCCAGCAGTGAAGCGCTTCTTGGGACAGGGGTGACTGAAGCTTTCTTT. The V call is TRBV6-1, the J call TRBJ1-1, with 10 bases aligning to TRBD1. Germline-derived CDR1 and CDR2 are MNHNS and SASEGT. The CDR3 loop spans 17 amino acids. V trimming: 0 bases; J trimming: 5 bases; junction bases outside the gene matches: 9.

J is TRBJ2-3 and V is TRBV28; D unclear. V lost 6 bases and J 5 bases, leaving 12 bases between the germline ends. Germline V gene data show CDR1 as MDHEN and CDR2 as SYDVKM. The CDR3 has 13 amino acids. CDR3 region: CASSPSPGDTQYF. The CDR3 coding sequence is TGTGCCAGCAGCCCATCTCCCGGAGATACGCAGTATTTT.

V usage is TRBV7-9 and J usage is TRBJ2-7; TRBD2 agrees at 10 bases. Looked up from germline, CDR1 is SEHNR and CDR2 is FQNEAQ (reference sequence). J lost 3 bases, V lost 9 bases, and 11 bases had no gene match. There are 15 residues in the CDR3. CDR3 sequence reads: CASPPPSGSYYEQYF. The CDR3 region has the DNA TGTGCCAGTCCTCCGCCTAGCGGGAGCTACTACGAGCAGTACTTC.

The chain uses TRBV19 and TRBJ1-1; D call uncertain. The CDR3 length is 13 residues. The ends were cut back, 2 bases at V and 5 bases at J, with 9 bases in the middle. Germline loops: CDR1 LNHDA, CDR2 SQIVND (reference sequence). The DNA of the CDR3 is TGTGCCAGTAGTATACCGGGGATTACTGAAGCTTTCTTT. Protein sequence: CASSIPGITEAFF.

The chain uses TRBV10-3 and TRBJ2-3; 7 bases fit TRBD1. Germline loops: CDR1 ENHRY, CDR2 SYGVKD. The CDR3 is 14 residues long. J lost 1 base, V lost 6 bases, and 4 bases had no gene match. The CDR3 loop is CAISPGQRTDTQYF. CDR3 DNA sequence: TGTGCCATCAGCCCGGGACAGCGCACAGATACGCAGTATTTT.